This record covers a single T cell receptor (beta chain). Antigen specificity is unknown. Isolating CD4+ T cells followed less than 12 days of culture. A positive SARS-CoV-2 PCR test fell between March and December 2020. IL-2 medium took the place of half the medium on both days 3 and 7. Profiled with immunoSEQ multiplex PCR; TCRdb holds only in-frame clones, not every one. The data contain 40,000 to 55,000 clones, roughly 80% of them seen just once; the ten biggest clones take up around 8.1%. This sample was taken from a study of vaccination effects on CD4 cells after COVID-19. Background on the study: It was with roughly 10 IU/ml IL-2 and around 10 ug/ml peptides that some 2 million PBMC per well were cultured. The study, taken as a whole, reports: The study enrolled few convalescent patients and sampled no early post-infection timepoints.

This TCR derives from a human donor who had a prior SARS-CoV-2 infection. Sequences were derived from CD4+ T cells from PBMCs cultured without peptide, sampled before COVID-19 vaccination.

CDR3 sequence (DNA): TGTGCCAGCAGCCCTACGTGGACAAATGGCTACACCTTC. This sequence encodes CASSPTWTNGYTF. The chain carries TRBV14 and TRBJ1-2, with a tentative D call TRBD1 (5 bases). CDR1 SGHDN and CDR2 FVKESK come from the germline V gene. With 4 bases removed from V and 6 bases from J, the gap between germline ends came to 12 bases. This CDR3 spans 13 amino acids. The entire variable domain, with the rest obtained from reference TRBV14 and TRBJ1-2, is as follows: EAGVTQFPSHSVIEKGQTVTLRCDPISGHDNLYWYRRVMGKEIKFLLHFVKESKQDESGMPNNRFLAERTGGTYSTLKVQPAELEDSGVYFCASSPTWTNGYTFGSGTRLTVV.